Presented here are 9 T cell receptor beta chains from one specimen sequenced in a study of T cell responses to AZD1222 COVID-19 vaccine. Only in-frame clones appear in the TCRdb table, and some are missing; sequencing was by immunoSEQ multiplex PCR. This sample has 97,000 or so clones, with more than 85% found just once. Sequencing was performed on peripheral blood, taken on day 0 of AZD1222 vaccination. Every receptor here comes from an adult in good health.

The chain carries TRBV4-1 and TRBJ2-7, with 8 bases matching TRBD1. The germline CDR1 and CDR2 sequences are MGHRA and YSYEKL. The CDR3 contains 15 residues. After removal of 1 base from V and 2 bases from J, the junction contained 4 bases not matched to a gene. Written as DNA, the CDR3 is TGCGCCAGCAGCCAAGGGGACAGGCGAACCTACGAGCAGTACTTC. Protein sequence: CASSQGDRRTYEQYF.

J is TRBJ1-2 and V is TRBV21-1. TRBV21-1 is a known pseudogene. The CDR3 consists of 14 residues. Here the CDR3 DNA reads TGTGCCAGCAGGCAAAGGACTACGGTCAATGGCTACACCTTC. Amino acids: CASRQRTTVNGYTF.

The chain carries TRBV7-9 and TRBJ2-5, with TRBD2 matching over 8 bases. Germline V CDR1 and CDR2: SEHNR, FQNEAQ (reference sequence). V trimming: 5 bases; J trimming: 5 bases; junction bases outside the gene matches: 10. The CDR3 consists of 15 residues. CDR3 in amino acids: CASSPAGGAGETQYF. The CDR3 nucleotides are TGTGCCAGCAGCCCAGCCGGGGGGGCAGGGGAGACCCAGTACTTC.

The chain uses TRBV2 and TRBJ2-3; D gene uncertain. CDR1 and CDR2 (germline): SNHLY, FYNNEI. V dropped 3 bases and J dropped 2 bases, with 3 bases sitting between them. CDR3 length: 12 amino acids. The CDR3 protein is CASSDDTDTQYF. The CDR3 bases are TGTGCCAGCAGTGATGACACAGATACGCAGTATTTT. The variable domain in full, with the rest retrieved from reference TRBV2 and TRBJ2-3, is EPEVTQTPSHQVTQMGQEVILRCVPISNHLYFYWYRQILGQKVEFLVSFYNNEISEKSEIFDDQFSVERPDGSNFTLKIRSTKLEDSAMYFCASSDDTDTQYFGPGTRLTVL.

This rearrangement joins TRBV6-5 to TRBJ1-6; a weak D match, TRBD1 (5 bases). The germline gives CDR1 MNHEY, CDR2 SVGAGI. The CDR3 covers 13 residues. V lost 11 bases and J 9 bases, leaving 17 bases between the germline ends. The CDR3 DNA reads TGTGCCTACCAGGAGAGGGGTGTTTCACCCCTCCACTTT. This codes for CAYQERGVSPLHF.

The chain links TRBV5-1 to TRBJ1-1, with D tentatively TRBD1 (5 bases). Germline V gives CDR1 SGHRS, CDR2 YFSETQ. This CDR3 region has 14 residues. The germline V and J ends were trimmed by 6 bases and 1 base, with 13 bases remaining between them. The CDR3 reads CASTPGRGNTEAFF. In DNA form, the CDR3 reads TGCGCCAGCACCCCGGGACGGGGGAACACTGAAGCTTTCTTT.

The rearrangement joins TRBV29-1 to TRBJ1-2, with D possibly being TRBD1 (6 bases). The CDR3 has 15 amino acids. Germline assignment: CDR1 SQVTM and CDR2 ANQGSEA. V shed 6 bases and J shed 5 bases, with 22 bases lying between them. The CDR3 DNA reads as TGCAGCGTCGAGGGGAGGGGGGCAGCCTCTTATGGCTACACCTTC. This codes for CSVEGRGAASYGYTF.

This chain uses TRBV7-8 with TRBJ2-1; TRBD1 aligns across 8 bases. Germline trimming cut 4 bases from V and 4 bases from J; bases unmatched to any gene: 6. CDR3 length equals 15 residues. Germline CDR1 is SGHVS and CDR2 is FQNEAQ. The CDR3 DNA follows: TGTGCCAGCAGCTCGCAGGGGGCCCTGTACAATGAGCAGTTCTTC. Translation: CASSSQGALYNEQFF.

The gene calls are TRBV30 and TRBJ1-5; perhaps TRBD1 as D (5 bases). Per germline, CDR1 GTSNPN and CDR2 SVGIG (reference sequence). The CDR3 runs 15 residues. Trimming removed 3 bases from V and 0 bases from J, with 12 bases in between. CDR3 DNA: TGTGCCTGGAGAGACAGTACCTATAGCAATCAGCCCCAGCATTTT. It specifies CAWRDSTYSNQPQHF.